This T cell receptor (beta chain) is from a study of Graves' ophthalmopathy and Graves' hyperthyroidism listed by TCRdb under 2018. With regard to the full study: Peripheral blood was collected at initial diagnosis, before any treatment. In about 6 hyperthyroidism patients, T-cell repertoires of thyroid tissue and blood were compared. The study used TCR beta repertoire signatures to distinguish Graves' ophthalmopathy from Graves' hyperthyroidism and to predict progression to ophthalmopathy. Following sampling, methimazole starting at 30 mg daily was administered to hyperthyroidism patients, and high-dose intravenous methylprednisolone was administered to ophthalmopathy patients. To explore V-J signatures distinguishing ophthalmopathy from hyperthyroidism, a discovery set of around 97 patients (roughly 45 ophthalmopathy, roughly 60 stable hyperthyroidism) was enrolled. In total, 135 blood samples were TCR-sequenced: fewer than 50 ophthalmopathy, some 75 hyperthyroidism and 17 hyperthyroidism-to-ophthalmopathy patients. The independent validation cohort included 18 to 20 hyperthyroidism patients plus 17 patients who later progressed from hyperthyroidism to ophthalmopathy. The 75 to 100 discovery patients were divided at random into training and test sets in a 7:3 ratio. The study at large found these results: Among expanded thyroid clonotypes with frequency above 0.001, most also showed up in blood, which suggests that blood repertoires may reflect the thyroid immune response. In validation, the model predicted ophthalmopathy progression with 70.59% sensitivity and 72.22% specificity; some 13 predicted patients were CT-confirmed with GO in a median of around 6 months. In cross-validation, the 13-signature model distinguished ophthalmopathy from stable hyperthyroidism with 85% to 90% sensitivity and around 81% specificity, and in the test set the corresponding values were roughly 80% and 76%. No statistical method was used to set the sample size in advance, and the investigators knew which group each participant was assigned to.

Stable hyperthyroidism was defined as no progression to ophthalmopathy within 18 months of follow-up. The hyperthyroidism patients were 18 to 65 years old and newly diagnosed, with a disease duration of less than 2 months. Patients with other autoimmune diseases, uncontrolled infections, pregnancy or lactation were excluded from the study. Diagnosis relied on clinical symptoms, serum thyroxine, TRAb, thyroid ultrasound and orbital computed tomography. Using Ficoll-Paque density gradient centrifugation, PBMCs were isolated from 10 ml of fresh peripheral blood. Total RNA was extracted using Trizol reagent, and RNA quality was checked on an Agilent 2100 Bioanalyzer. The V end loses 7 bases and the J end loses 5 bases, and a stretch of 11 bases separates them. Its CDR3 holds 12 amino acids, cysteine through phenylalanine. CDR3 DNA is the only sequence kept; it has 36 bases, read in frame from the first base.

Concerning this clonotype: The specificity of this receptor is unknown. The record has no base qualities; no much larger clone is one base away.

TCR beta CDR3 regions were amplified from RNA transcripts for repertoire sequencing. HTBI primers and the Qiagen OneStep RT-PCR kit were used in a first-round RT-PCR, which was followed by a second-round multiplex PCR, size selection and purification. Libraries were sequenced on an Illumina HiSeq2000 using paired-end 100 bp reads. For the original study's pipeline: SOAPnuke was used for read processing, and reads with adapters, uncalled bases, a mean Phred below 15, or no exact constant-primer or identifier match were discarded. High-quality paired reads were merged with COPE v1.2.5. Each unique nucleotide sequence was treated as a clonotype, and MiTCR v1.1 was used to align the clonotypes to the IMGT TRB V, D and J references. Only V-J combinations with frequency above 0.0001 were analysed, covering about 99% of repertoires. A TCR clonal expansion and chaos score per V-J combination was defined as the ratio of F50 clonal expansion to chaos observed in the TCRdist matrix. Welch's t-statistics and random forest were used to reduce features to 13 V-J combinations, which were fed into a naive Bayes classifier. Thyroid-blood repertoire similarity was quantified with the Morisita-Horn index. TCRdb ran its own pipeline on the public reads, namely fastp trimming at Q25 and MiXCR clone calling, and kept in-frame beta chains. All rows with the same CDR3 protein become a single entry with the most common DNA and genes. The V and J calls reflect TCRdb's pipeline rather than the authors' work. Present in this sample are a few hundred thousand distinct CDR3 sequences, less than 20% of which were seen just once. The top ten hold roughly 7% of the sample.

The rearranged chain carries TRBV12-3 or TRBV12-4 and TRBJ2-5; tentative D gene TRBD1, with 7 bases matching. The source is a woman aged 18-29 years with stable Graves' hyperthyroidism. Donor details come from another sample of the same person, matched by shared clones. The sequencing input was peripheral blood. The DNA reads TGTGCCAGCACCAGGGGGGAGGAGACCCAGTACTTC. The encoded protein is CASTRGEETQYF.